The 16 T cell receptor beta chains presented below share a single source sample, sequenced in a study of T-cell reconstitution after alpha-beta-depleted transplantation in children. This sample's TCRbeta library carried unique molecular identifier barcodes. TCRdb re-called the PCR reads with MiXCR, one entry per CDR3 protein. Here the sample spans 150,000 to 250,000 distinct CDR3 sequences, more than 14% being singletons. Sequencing used PBMCs from the stem cell graft donor, obtained from the stem cell graft. Receptors originate from a human donor who donated a stem cell graft to a child with acute lymphoblastic leukemia.

The sample holds many counts of this clonotype. The chain carries TRBV11-2 and TRBJ2-3, with 7 positions matching TRBD2. The CDR3 spans 16 residues. Trimming removed 4 bases from V and 0 bases from J; junction bases left unmatched: 7. Germline CDR1 SGHAT, CDR2 FQNNGV. The CDR3 nucleotides read TGTGCCAGCAGCTGGAGCGGGACTACTAGCACAGATACGCAGTATTTT. Translating gives CASSWSGTTSTDTQYF. Supplemented by reference TRBV11-2 and TRBJ2-3, the full variable domain reads EAGVAQSPRYKIIEKRQSVAFWCNPISGHATLYWYQQILGQGPKLLIQFQNNGVVDDSQLPKDRFSAERLKGVDSTLKIQPAKLEDSAVYLCASSWSGTTSTDTQYFGPGTRLTVL.

There are a few counts of this clonotype. The V call is TRBV12-3 or TRBV12-4, the J call TRBJ2-7; D might be TRBD1 (6 bases). Trimming removed 6 bases from V and 3 bases from J, with 15 bases in between. The CDR3 runs to 14 residues. The CDR3 here is CASRISTGFYEQYF. In DNA form, the CDR3 reads TGTGCCAGCAGGATCTCGACAGGCTTCTACGAGCAGTACTTC.

This clonotype was counted many times. V gene TRBV5-1 combines with J gene TRBJ2-5, with 10 nucleotides matching TRBD1. The junction had 9 bases not matched to a gene; V was cut back by 3 bases and J by 4 bases. The CDR3 consists of 16 residues. Germline-derived CDR1 and CDR2 are SGHRS and YFSETQ. The CDR3 DNA is TGCGCCAGCAGCTCCTGGACAGGGGGAGTAAGAGAGACCCAGTACTTC. It translates to CASSSWTGGVRETQYF.

This clonotype was seen only a few times. This sequence joins TRBV20-1 and TRBJ1-2, with TRBD1 matching over 8 bases. The CDR3 totals 16 residues. V lost 0 bases, J lost 4 bases, and 10 bases stayed unmatched. The germline V gene encodes CDR1 DFQATT and CDR2 SNEGSKA (reference sequence). CDR3 DNA: TGCAGTGCTAGAGATGGGACAGGACAGGGAAGCTATGGCTACACCTTC. Its protein product is CSARDGTGQGSYGYTF.

In regard to this clonotype: A much larger clone differs from this one at a single base, so this may be a read error. The chain links TRBV12-3 or TRBV12-4 to TRBJ2-2, with a tentative D call TRBD2 (7 bases). The V end lost 3 bases, the J end lost 5 bases, and 13 bases lay between the germline ends. The CDR3 loop spans 15 amino acids. The CDR3 nucleotides read TGTGCCAGCAGTTTTAGGGGGGGCCCTACCGGGGAGCTGTTTTTT. This sequence encodes CASSFRGGPTGELFF.

The chain carries TRBV7-2 and TRBJ2-7; a weak D match, TRBD2 (5 bases). The CDR3 has 15 residues. V was shortened by 8 bases and J by 0 bases, with 17 bases between the two germline ends. CDR1 is SGHTA, CDR2 FQGNSA, per germline. DNA of the CDR3: TGTGCCAGCCGTCCCGGACTCCTGAGCTCCTACGAGCAGTACTTC. Residues: CASRPGLLSSYEQYF.

This clonotype came up many times. This chain joins TRBV5-1 and TRBJ2-1, with D possibly called TRBD1 or TRBD2 (6 bases each). Germline CDR1 is SGHRS and CDR2 is YFSETQ. Trimming shortened V by 0 bases and J by 8 bases, and 12 bases separated the two germline ends. This CDR3 contains 14 residues. Here the CDR3 DNA reads TGCGCCAGCAGCTTGGCACAGGGAGGCCATGAGCAGTTCTTC. It specifies CASSLAQGGHEQFF.

This clonotype appeared a few times. This chain connects TRBV11-1 to TRBJ2-5, with D perhaps being TRBD1 or TRBD2 (5 bases each). Looked up from germline, CDR1 is SGHAT and CDR2 is FQDESV (reference sequence). The CDR3 extends over 14 amino acids. V lost 0 bases and J 5 bases, leaving 10 bases between the germline ends. CDR3 coding DNA: TGTGCCAGCAGCTTAGCGGGGACCCCGGAGACCCAGTACTTC. It encodes CASSLAGTPETQYF.

In DNA form, the CDR3 reads TGCAGTGCTAGCCGACATCGGGATACGCAGTATTTT. The encoded protein is CSASRHRDTQYF. This chain connects TRBV20-1 to TRBJ2-3; no definite D call. The CDR3 spans 12 residues. Germline V gene lookup returns CDR1 DFQATT and CDR2 SNEGSKA (reference sequence). Trimming removed 3 bases at V and 6 bases at J, with 10 bases between.

This clonotype was recorded at least ten times. The rearrangement uses TRBV4-1 and TRBJ2-3; D remains unclear. The CDR3 totals 17 residues. Trimming removed 1 base at V and 6 bases at J, with 20 bases between. CDR1 MGHRA and CDR2 YSYEKL come from the germline V gene. The CDR3 region is CASSQGFRTLLDDTQYF. The CDR3 DNA follows: TGCGCCAGCAGCCAAGGGTTTAGAACTCTACTTGATGATACGCAGTATTTT.

This clonotype was picked up many times. The chain couples TRBV28 to TRBJ2-7, with 12 nucleotides matching TRBD2. V gave up 4 bases and J gave up 2 bases; unmatched junction bases: 9. Germline assignment: CDR1 MDHEN and CDR2 SYDVKM. There are 17 residues in the CDR3. The CDR3: CASSSNTGLAGPYEQYF. CDR3 in DNA: TGTGCCAGCAGTTCGAACACCGGACTAGCGGGACCCTACGAGCAGTACTTC.

This clonotype has ten or more counts. This chain uses TRBV5-1 with TRBJ2-7; 9 nucleotides align to TRBD2. In germline, CDR1 is SGHRS, CDR2 YFSETQ. J lost 6 bases, V lost 3 bases, and 7 bases had no gene match. The CDR3 runs 14 residues. CDR3 sequence (DNA): TGCGCCAGCAGCTCTAGCGGGATTTCTAGCGAGCAGTACTTC. It encodes CASSSSGISSEQYF.

The table lists this clonotype with many counts. This chain uses TRBV5-1 with TRBJ2-3; D possibly matches TRBD1 or TRBD2 (6 bases each). V lost 4 bases and J 0 bases, leaving 9 bases between the germline ends. Germline V gene sequence: CDR1 SGHRS, CDR2 YFSETQ. The CDR3 sequence is 14 residues long. CDR3 sequence reads: CASSGGRSTDTQYF. Here the CDR3 DNA reads TGCGCCAGCAGCGGGGGGCGAAGCACAGATACGCAGTATTTT. Supplemented by reference TRBV5-1 and TRBJ2-3, the full variable domain reads KAGVTQTPRYLIKTRGQQVTLSCSPISGHRSVSWYQQTPGQGLQFLFEYFSETQRNKGNFPGRFSGRQFSNSRSEMNVSTLELGDSALYLCASSGGRSTDTQYFGPGTRLTVL.

This clonotype was picked up many times. The chain employs TRBV11-3 and TRBJ1-1, with D perhaps TRBD1 (6 bases). Germline loops: CDR1 SGHNT, CDR2 YENEEA. This CDR3 has 16 residues. V lost 2 bases to trimming and J lost 5 bases, with 18 bases between them. In DNA form, the CDR3 reads TGTGCCAGCAGCTTAAGGGGAAACAGGGTGGGGACTGAAGCTTTCTTT. This sequence encodes CASSLRGNRVGTEAFF.

This clonotype appeared many times. This chain connects TRBV20-1 to TRBJ2-7; maybe TRBD2 (5 bases). V lost 3 bases and J 1 base, leaving 13 bases between the germline ends. CDR3 size: 14 residues. The germline V gene has CDR1 DFQATT and CDR2 SNEGSKA (reference sequence). The CDR3 sequence is CSARAGLGSYEQYF. CDR3 bases: TGCAGTGCTAGGGCTGGACTGGGGTCCTACGAGCAGTACTTC.

The V call is TRBV27, the J call TRBJ2-1, with D possibly matching TRBD1 (6 bases). The CDR3 has 14 residues. CDR1 and CDR2 (germline): MNHEY, SMNVEV (reference sequence). The ends were cut back, 10 bases at V and 2 bases at J, with 15 bases in the middle. The CDR3: CATRGPTAYNEQFF. Written as DNA, the CDR3 is TGTGCCACCAGGGGCCCCACCGCCTACAATGAGCAGTTCTTC.